The rows below give T cell receptor beta chains drawn from one sample of a study of CD8 T cells in ankylosing spondylitis. TCRdb reprocessed the 5' RACE reads via MiXCR and lists one record per CDR3 protein. The sample includes around 250,000 distinct CDR3 sequences, 9.5% to 12% of them seen just once. Sequencing input: blood, either unsorted or a sorted T cell fraction (not recorded which). The receptor set was obtained from a male donor with ankylosing spondylitis or in good health (not recorded which). Both conserved end residues are trimmed from each CDR3.

j_call | v_call | cdr3_aa
TRBJ2-2 | TRBV5-3 | ARSPRLESNTGELF
TRBJ2-2 | TRBV5-1 | ASSSGQEAGELF
TRBJ1-6 | TRBV3-1 | ASSLNSGSPLH
TRBJ1-1 | TRBV12-3/TRBV12-4 | ASTKTGLNTEAF
TRBJ1-1 | TRBV27 | ASSSQGRQISTEAF
TRBJ1-6 | TRBV12-3/TRBV12-4 | ASSLRGSPLH
TRBJ2-2 | TRBV7-6 | ASSYIVGGGGRELF
TRBJ2-2 | TRBV9 | VSSVVAGGELF
TRBJ2-1 | TRBV3-1 | ASSETSGYNEQF
TRBJ1-1 | TRBV3-1 | ASSLRRDGRSGAF
TRBJ2-3 | TRBV6-5 | ASSWGQGHVGDTQY
TRBJ2-7 | TRBV20-1 | SARTDTYEQY
TRBJ2-5 | TRBV20-1 | SASVGLGSETQY
TRBJ2-2 | TRBV18 | ASSPVGVTGELF
TRBJ1-2 | TRBV5-1 | ASSLGDSLDYT
TRBJ2-1 | TRBV12-3/TRBV12-4 | ASSLGDRAKF
TRBJ1-4 | TRBV5-6 | ASSIFTRGYEKLF